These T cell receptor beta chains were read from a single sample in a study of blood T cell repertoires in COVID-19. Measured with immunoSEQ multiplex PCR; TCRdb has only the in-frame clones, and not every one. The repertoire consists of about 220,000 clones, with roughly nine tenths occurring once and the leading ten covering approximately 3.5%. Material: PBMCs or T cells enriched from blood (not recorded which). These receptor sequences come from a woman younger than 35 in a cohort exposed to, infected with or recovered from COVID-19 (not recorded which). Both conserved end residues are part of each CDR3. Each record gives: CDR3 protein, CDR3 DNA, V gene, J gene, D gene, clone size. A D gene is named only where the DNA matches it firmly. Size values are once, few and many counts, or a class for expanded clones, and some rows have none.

cdr3_aa: CASRNPGGGGETQYF
cdr3_nt: TGCGCCAGCAGGAATCCTGGAGGGGGAGGGGAGACCCAGTACTTC
v_call: TRBV5-1
j_call: TRBJ2-5
d_call: .
clone_size: once

cdr3_aa: CASSDYSGSNQPQHF
cdr3_nt: TGTGCCAGTTCTGACTACTCTGGGTCCAATCAGCCCCAGCATTTT
v_call: TRBV19
j_call: TRBJ1-5
d_call: .
clone_size: .

cdr3_aa: CASSVWGEPLF
cdr3_nt: TGTGCCAGCAGTGTTTGGGGGGAGCCTTTGTTT
v_call: TRBV2
j_call: TRBJ1-6
d_call: .
clone_size: .

cdr3_aa: CASSPRDRVSTDTQYF
cdr3_nt: TGTGCCAGCAGCCCCCGGGACAGGGTGAGCACAGATACGCAGTATTTT
v_call: TRBV7-9
j_call: TRBJ2-3
d_call: TRBD1
clone_size: .

cdr3_aa: CATSSETSDQETQYF
cdr3_nt: TGTGCCACCAGTTCCGAGACTAGCGACCAAGAGACCCAGTACTTC
v_call: TRBV15
j_call: TRBJ2-5
d_call: TRBD2
clone_size: .

cdr3_aa: CASSYDSNYGYTF
cdr3_nt: TGTGCCAGCAGTTACGACAGTAACTATGGCTACACCTTC
v_call: TRBV6-5
j_call: TRBJ1-2
d_call: .
clone_size: .

cdr3_aa: CASSRSEGADYTF
cdr3_nt: TGTGCCAGCAGCCGGTCAGAAGGGGCCGACTACACCTTC
v_call: TRBV3-1/TRBV3-2
j_call: TRBJ1-2
d_call: .
clone_size: once

cdr3_aa: CASSVAPPGTNYNEQFF
cdr3_nt: TGTGCCAGCAGCGTAGCCCCGCCCGGGACAAACTACAATGAGCAGTTCTTC
v_call: TRBV9
j_call: TRBJ2-1
d_call: .
clone_size: .

cdr3_aa: CASSPGGGLDTEAFF
cdr3_nt: TGTGCCAGTAGTCCCGGGGGGGGGCTGGACACTGAAGCTTTCTTT
v_call: TRBV19
j_call: TRBJ1-1
d_call: .
clone_size: .

cdr3_aa: CASSDLGQAPARETQYF
cdr3_nt: TGTGCCAGCAGTGACCTCGGACAGGCTCCCGCCAGAGAGACCCAGTACTTC
v_call: TRBV6-2/TRBV6-3
j_call: TRBJ2-5
d_call: TRBD1
clone_size: .

cdr3_aa: CASSRDRNFNEQFF
cdr3_nt: TGTGCCAGCAGCCGGGACAGAAATTTCAATGAGCAGTTCTTC
v_call: TRBV7-6
j_call: TRBJ2-1
d_call: TRBD1
clone_size: .

cdr3_aa: CASSQVATGAYNEQFF
cdr3_nt: TGTGCCAGCAGCCAAGTTGCGACAGGGGCGTACAATGAGCAGTTCTTC
v_call: TRBV3-1/TRBV3-2
j_call: TRBJ2-1
d_call: TRBD1
clone_size: .

cdr3_aa: CASSPQGSNEKLFF
cdr3_nt: TGTGCCAGTAGTCCCCAGGGTTCTAATGAAAAACTGTTTTTT
v_call: TRBV19
j_call: TRBJ1-4
d_call: .
clone_size: once

cdr3_aa: CASSPSRSQETQYF
cdr3_nt: TGCGCCAGCAGCCCCAGTCGCAGTCAAGAGACCCAGTACTTC
v_call: TRBV4-1
j_call: TRBJ2-5
d_call: .
clone_size: .

cdr3_aa: CASSSRGGIFIDSYEQYF
cdr3_nt: TGTGCCAGCAGTTCTCGGGGGGGCATCTTCATAGATTCCTACGAGCAGTACTTC
v_call: TRBV27
j_call: TRBJ2-7
d_call: TRBD2
clone_size: .

cdr3_aa: CASSVETGTDTEAFF
cdr3_nt: TGTGCCAGCAGCGTAGAAACAGGGACGGACACTGAAGCTTTCTTT
v_call: TRBV9
j_call: TRBJ1-1
d_call: .
clone_size: .

cdr3_aa: CASSFIYGNTIYF
cdr3_nt: TGTGCCAGCAGTTTTATCTATGGAAACACCATATATTTT
v_call: TRBV12-3/TRBV12-4
j_call: TRBJ1-3
d_call: .
clone_size: .

cdr3_aa: CASTRGGSSSYNEQFF
cdr3_nt: TGTGCCAGCACAAGGGGAGGGAGTAGTTCCTACAATGAGCAGTTCTTC
v_call: TRBV11-3
j_call: TRBJ2-1
d_call: TRBD2
clone_size: once

cdr3_aa: CAWSRAGGSPAYGYTF
cdr3_nt: TGTGCCTGGAGTAGGGCAGGGGGCTCTCCCGCCTATGGCTACACCTTC
v_call: TRBV30
j_call: TRBJ1-2
d_call: TRBD1
clone_size: .

cdr3_aa: CASSRPGGASSPLHF
cdr3_nt: TGTGCCAGCAGCCGACCCGGAGGGGCTAGTTCACCCCTCCACTTT
v_call: TRBV28
j_call: TRBJ1-6
d_call: .
clone_size: .

cdr3_aa: CSSEGQRRTGELFF
cdr3_nt: TGTTCCTCCGAGGGTCAAAGGAGGACCGGGGAGCTGTTTTTT
v_call: TRBV11-2
j_call: TRBJ2-2
d_call: .
clone_size: once

cdr3_aa: CASSQGWGDGRTTEAFF
cdr3_nt: TGTGCCAGCAGCCAAGGATGGGGGGACGGAAGAACAACTGAAGCTTTCTTT
v_call: TRBV11-3
j_call: TRBJ1-1
d_call: .
clone_size: .